Following are 10 T cell receptor beta chains from one sample sequenced in a study of OX40 agonist ivuxolimab in advanced cancers. TCRdb's table, derived via immunoSEQ multiplex PCR, lists solely in-frame clones and lacks some. In the table there are roughly 69,000 clones, less than 95% of which are singletons. Sequenced material: CD4+ or CD8+ T cells sorted from blood, taken in a trial of the OX40 agonist ivuxolimab. Every receptor here comes from an adult with an advanced solid tumor such as melanoma, head and neck, liver or kidney cancer.

CDR3 protein: CSARAGETQYF. In DNA form, the CDR3 reads TGCAGTGCTAGAGCCGGGGAGACCCAGTACTTC. The chain combines TRBV20-1 with TRBJ2-5; no clear D. From germline, CDR1 is DFQATT and CDR2 SNEGSKA (reference sequence). The CDR3 runs 11 residues. V was pared by 1 base and J by 5 bases, with 5 bases between.

This chain joins TRBV19 and TRBJ2-5; 12 positions agree with TRBD1. The V segment lost 3 bases and the J segment 5 bases; nucleotides outside the gene matches: 4. CDR3 length equals 15 residues. From germline, CDR1 is LNHDA and CDR2 SQIVND (reference sequence). The CDR3 nucleotides read TGTGCCAGTAGTATGGGACAGGGGGCTGGGGAGACCCAGTACTTC. This encodes CASSMGQGAGETQYF.

The chain uses TRBV2 and TRBJ1-1; the match to TRBD1 covers 11 bases. V dropped 6 bases and J dropped 8; count of bases not matched to a gene: 5. Germline V CDR1 and CDR2: SNHLY, FYNNEI. The CDR3 sequence is 13 residues long. The CDR3 bases are TGTGCCAGCAGCAGGGACAGGGGGTCCGAAGCTTTCTTT. It yields the protein CASSRDRGSEAFF.

The J gene is TRBJ1-1, the V gene TRBV5-1; no firm D call. The germline CDR1 and CDR2 sequences are SGHRS and YFSETQ. The V gene lost 7 bases and the J gene lost 5 bases, with 15 bases spanning the gap. The CDR3 is made up of 13 amino acids. CDR3 DNA: TGCGCCAGCCACCAGGCGGGCGCGACTGAAGCTTTCTTT. The encoded protein is CASHQAGATEAFF.

V and J are TRBV9 and TRBJ2-3; 9 positions agree with TRBD1. Germline V gives CDR1 SGDLS, CDR2 YYNGEE. CDR3 size: 15 residues. With 5 bases clipped from V and 2 bases from J, the junction kept 6 bases outside the gene matches. DNA of the CDR3: TGTGCCAGCAGTAGGGACAGGGTTAACACAGATACGCAGTATTTT. Translation: CASSRDRVNTDTQYF.

V and J are TRBV2 and TRBJ2-5; no clear D. V gave up 4 bases and J gave up 1 base, with 13 bases separating them. The CDR3 is 15 amino acids. Germline V gene sequence: CDR1 SNHLY, CDR2 FYNNEI. The CDR3 region has the DNA TGTGCCAGCAGTGGGTCAGTAACCTTCCAAGAGACCCAGTACTTC. This codes for CASSGSVTFQETQYF.

The rearrangement links TRBV2 to TRBJ1-3; D ambiguous. Trimming removed 3 bases from V and 0 bases from J, with 6 bases in between. This CDR3 comprises 14 residues. Germline V CDR1 and CDR2: SNHLY, FYNNEI. CDR3 residues: CASSEQISGNTIYF. In DNA, the CDR3 is TGTGCCAGCAGTGAGCAGATCTCTGGAAACACCATATATTTT.

The CDR3 region is CASSLVGGTTDTQYF. The CDR3, as DNA: TGTGCCAGCAGCTTAGTGGGTGGTACCACAGATACGCAGTATTTT. The chain is built from TRBV7-2 and TRBJ2-3; D is ambiguous. CDR1 SGHTA and CDR2 FQGNSA come from the germline V gene. V lost 1 base and J 2 bases, leaving 10 bases between the germline ends. This CDR3 comprises 15 residues.

The rearrangement joins TRBV7-8 to TRBJ2-2; 9 bases are a match to TRBD2. The CDR3 has 16 amino acids. The germline gives CDR1 SGHVS, CDR2 FQNEAQ. With V trimmed by 2 bases and J by 1 base, 2 bases remained unmatched. The DNA for the CDR3 is TGTGCCAGCAGCTTAAAACTAGCGGGGAACACCGGGGAGCTGTTTTTT. Its protein is CASSLKLAGNTGELFF.

This rearrangement joins TRBV5-1 to TRBJ2-7; D may be TRBD2 (5 bases). CDR3 length: 15 residues. V shed 4 bases and J shed 7 bases, with 21 bases lying between them. CDR1 is SGHRS and CDR2 is YFSETQ in the germline V gene. The CDR3: CASSTEEGALGEQYF. For the CDR3, the DNA is TGCGCCAGCAGCACGGAAGAGGGAGCGCTCGGGGAGCAGTACTTC.